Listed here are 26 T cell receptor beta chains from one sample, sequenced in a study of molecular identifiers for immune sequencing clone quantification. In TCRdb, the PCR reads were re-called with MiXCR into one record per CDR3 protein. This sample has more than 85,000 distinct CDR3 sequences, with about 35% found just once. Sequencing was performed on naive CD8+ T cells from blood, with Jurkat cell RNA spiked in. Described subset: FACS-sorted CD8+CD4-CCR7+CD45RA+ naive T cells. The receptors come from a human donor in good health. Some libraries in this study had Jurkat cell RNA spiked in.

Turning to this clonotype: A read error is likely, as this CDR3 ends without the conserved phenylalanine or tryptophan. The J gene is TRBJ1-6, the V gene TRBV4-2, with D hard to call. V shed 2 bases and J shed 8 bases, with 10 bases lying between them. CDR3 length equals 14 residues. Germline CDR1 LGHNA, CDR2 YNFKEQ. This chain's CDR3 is CASSQSEADSPLHI. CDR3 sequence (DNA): TGTGCCAGCAGCCAATCGGAGGCAGATTCACCCCTCCACATT.

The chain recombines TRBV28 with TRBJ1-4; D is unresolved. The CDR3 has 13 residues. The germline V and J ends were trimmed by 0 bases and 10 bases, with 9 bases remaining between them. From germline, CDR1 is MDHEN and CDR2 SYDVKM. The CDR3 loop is CASSLWGFGKLFF. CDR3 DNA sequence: TGTGCCAGCAGTTTATGGGGTTTCGGAAAACTGTTTTTT.

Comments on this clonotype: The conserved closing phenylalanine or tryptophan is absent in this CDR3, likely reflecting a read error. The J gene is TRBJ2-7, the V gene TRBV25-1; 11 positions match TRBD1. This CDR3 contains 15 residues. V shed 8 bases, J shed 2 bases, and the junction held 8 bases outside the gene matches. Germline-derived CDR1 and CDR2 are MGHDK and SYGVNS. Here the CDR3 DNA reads TGTGCCAGCTGTGCTCCGGGACAGGGGGCCTACGAGCAGTACTCC. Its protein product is CASCAPGQGAYEQYS.

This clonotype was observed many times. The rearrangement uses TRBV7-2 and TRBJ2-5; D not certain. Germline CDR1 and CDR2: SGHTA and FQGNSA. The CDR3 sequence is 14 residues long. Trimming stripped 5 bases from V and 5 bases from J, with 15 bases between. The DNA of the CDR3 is TGTGCCAGCAGCCCTTTCTCGGCCCCCGAGACCCAGTACTTC. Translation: CASSPFSAPETQYF.

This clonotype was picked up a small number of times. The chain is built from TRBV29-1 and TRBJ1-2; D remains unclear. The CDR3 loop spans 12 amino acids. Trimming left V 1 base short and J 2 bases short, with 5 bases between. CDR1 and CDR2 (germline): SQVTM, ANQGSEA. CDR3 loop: CSVEVSNYGYTF. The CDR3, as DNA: TGCAGCGTTGAAGTTTCGAACTATGGCTACACCTTC. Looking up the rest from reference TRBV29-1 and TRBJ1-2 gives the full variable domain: SAVISQKPSRDICQRGTSLTIQCQVDSQVTMMFWYRQQPGQSLTLIATANQGSEATYESGFVIDKFPISRPNLTFSTLTVSNMSPEDSSIYLCSVEVSNYGYTFGSGTRLTVV.

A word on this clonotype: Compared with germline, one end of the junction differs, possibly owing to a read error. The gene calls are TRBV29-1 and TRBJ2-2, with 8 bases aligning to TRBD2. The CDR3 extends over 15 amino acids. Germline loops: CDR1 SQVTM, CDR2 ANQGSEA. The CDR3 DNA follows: TGCAGCGTCCGTTTTAGCGGGGTGAACACCGGGGAGCTGTTATTT. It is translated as CSVRFSGVNTGELLF.

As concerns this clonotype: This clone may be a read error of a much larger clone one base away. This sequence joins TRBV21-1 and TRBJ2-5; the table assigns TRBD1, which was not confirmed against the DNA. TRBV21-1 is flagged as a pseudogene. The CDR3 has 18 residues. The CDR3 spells CASSRTPPPGHLQGTQYF. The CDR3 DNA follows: TGTGCCAGCAGCAGAACACCCCCTCCGGGACACCTCCAAGGGACCCAGTACTTC.

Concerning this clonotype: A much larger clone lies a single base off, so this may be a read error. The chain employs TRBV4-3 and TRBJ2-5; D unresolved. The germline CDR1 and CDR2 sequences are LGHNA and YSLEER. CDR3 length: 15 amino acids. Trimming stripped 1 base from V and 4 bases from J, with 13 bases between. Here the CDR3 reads CASSQVVSPGETQYF. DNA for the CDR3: TGCGCCAGCAGCCAAGTCGTCAGCCCCGGAGAGACCCAGTACTTC.

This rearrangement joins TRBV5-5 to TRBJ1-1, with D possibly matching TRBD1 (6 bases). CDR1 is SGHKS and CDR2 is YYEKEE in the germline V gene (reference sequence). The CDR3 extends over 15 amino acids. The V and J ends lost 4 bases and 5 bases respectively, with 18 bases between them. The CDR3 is CASSNYWGPRTEAFF. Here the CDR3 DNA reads TGTGCCAGCAGCAACTACTGGGGGCCGAGGACTGAAGCTTTCTTT.

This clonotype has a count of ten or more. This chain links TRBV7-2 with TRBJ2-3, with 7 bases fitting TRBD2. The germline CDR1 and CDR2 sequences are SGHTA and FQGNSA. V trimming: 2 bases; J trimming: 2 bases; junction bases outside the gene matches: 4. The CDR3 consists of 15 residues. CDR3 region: CASSLPAGITDTQYF. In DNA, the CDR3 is TGTGCCAGCAGCTTACCAGCGGGAATCACAGATACGCAGTATTTT.

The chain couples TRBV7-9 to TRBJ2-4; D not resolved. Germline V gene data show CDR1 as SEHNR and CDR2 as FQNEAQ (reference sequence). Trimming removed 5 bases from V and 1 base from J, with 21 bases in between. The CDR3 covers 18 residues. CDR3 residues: CASSATGPLSLAKNIQYF. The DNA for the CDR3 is TGTGCCAGCAGCGCCACGGGCCCCCTGAGCCTGGCCAAAAACATTCAGTACTTC.

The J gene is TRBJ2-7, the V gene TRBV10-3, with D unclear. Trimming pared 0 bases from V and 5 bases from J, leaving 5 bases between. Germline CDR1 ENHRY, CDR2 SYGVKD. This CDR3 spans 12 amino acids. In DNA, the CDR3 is TGTGCCATCAGTGAGTCGACGGACGAGCAGTACTTC. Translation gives CAISESTDEQYF.

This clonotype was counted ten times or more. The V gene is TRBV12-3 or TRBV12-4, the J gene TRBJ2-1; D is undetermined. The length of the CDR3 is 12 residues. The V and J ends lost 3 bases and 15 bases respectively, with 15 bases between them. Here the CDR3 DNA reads TGTGCCAGCAGTTTTTCAGCTGGATTGAGGTTCTTC. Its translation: CASSFSAGLRFF.

The CDR3 protein is CASSPGKITGELFF. In DNA, the CDR3 is TGTGCCAGCAGCCCAGGGAAAATCACCGGGGAGCTGTTTTTT. The chain couples TRBV2 to TRBJ2-2; tentatively, D is TRBD1 (5 bases). Germline lookup yields CDR1 SNHLY and CDR2 FYNNEI. The CDR3 spans 14 residues. V lost 6 bases, J lost 4 bases, and 12 bases lay in between.

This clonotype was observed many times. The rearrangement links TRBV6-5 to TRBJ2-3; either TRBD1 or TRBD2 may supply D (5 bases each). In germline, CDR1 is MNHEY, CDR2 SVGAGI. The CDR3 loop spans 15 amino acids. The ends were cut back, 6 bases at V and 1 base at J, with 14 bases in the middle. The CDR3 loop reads CASRNRDGRTDTQYF. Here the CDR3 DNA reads TGTGCCAGCAGGAACCGGGACGGACGCACAGATACGCAGTATTTT.

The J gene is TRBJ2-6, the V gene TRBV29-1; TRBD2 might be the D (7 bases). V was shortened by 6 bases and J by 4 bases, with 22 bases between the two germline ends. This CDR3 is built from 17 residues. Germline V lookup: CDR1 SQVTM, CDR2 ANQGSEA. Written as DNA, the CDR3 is TGCAGCGTCGAACTGGGAGGGATAGGGACAGGGGCCAACGTCCTGACTTTC. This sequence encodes CSVELGGIGTGANVLTF.

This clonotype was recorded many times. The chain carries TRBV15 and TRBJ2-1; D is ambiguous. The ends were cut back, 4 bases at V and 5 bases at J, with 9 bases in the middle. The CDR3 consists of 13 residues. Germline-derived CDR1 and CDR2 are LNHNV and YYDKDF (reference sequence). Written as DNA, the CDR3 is TGTGCCACCAGCAACCGACCCGACAATGAGCAGTTCTTC. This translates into CATSNRPDNEQFF.

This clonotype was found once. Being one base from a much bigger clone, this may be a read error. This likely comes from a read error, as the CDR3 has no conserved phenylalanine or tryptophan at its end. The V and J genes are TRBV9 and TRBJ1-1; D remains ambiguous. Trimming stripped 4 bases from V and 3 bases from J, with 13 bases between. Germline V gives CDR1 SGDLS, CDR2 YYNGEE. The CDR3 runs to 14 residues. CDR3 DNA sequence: TGTGCCAGCAGCCCCCCTCCTGCCCACACTGAAGCTTTCCTT. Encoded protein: CASSPPPAHTEAFL.

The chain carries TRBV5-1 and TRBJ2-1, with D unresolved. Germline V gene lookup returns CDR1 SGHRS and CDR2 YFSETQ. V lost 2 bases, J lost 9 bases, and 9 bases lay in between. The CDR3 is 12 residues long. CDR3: CASSLDSLEQFF. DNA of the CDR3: TGCGCCAGCAGCTTAGACTCGCTTGAGCAGTTCTTC.

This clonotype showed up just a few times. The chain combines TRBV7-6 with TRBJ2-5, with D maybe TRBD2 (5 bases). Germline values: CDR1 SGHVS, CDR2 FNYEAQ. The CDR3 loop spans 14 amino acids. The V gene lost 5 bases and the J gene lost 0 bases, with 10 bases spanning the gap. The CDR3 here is CASSPTGDQETQYF. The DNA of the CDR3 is TGTGCCAGCAGCCCTACCGGGGACCAAGAGACCCAGTACTTC. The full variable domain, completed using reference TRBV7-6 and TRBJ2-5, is GAGVSQSPRYKVTKRGQDVALRCDPISGHVSLYWYRQALGQGPEFLTYFNYEAQQDKSGLPNDRFSAERPEGSISTLTIQRTEQRDSAMYRCASSPTGDQETQYFGPGTRLLVL.

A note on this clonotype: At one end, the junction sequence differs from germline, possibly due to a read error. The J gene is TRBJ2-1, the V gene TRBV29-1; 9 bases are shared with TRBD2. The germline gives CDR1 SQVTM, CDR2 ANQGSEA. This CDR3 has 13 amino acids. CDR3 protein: CGVPTSGDNEQFF. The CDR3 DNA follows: TGCGGCGTCCCGACTAGCGGAGACAATGAGCAGTTCTTC.

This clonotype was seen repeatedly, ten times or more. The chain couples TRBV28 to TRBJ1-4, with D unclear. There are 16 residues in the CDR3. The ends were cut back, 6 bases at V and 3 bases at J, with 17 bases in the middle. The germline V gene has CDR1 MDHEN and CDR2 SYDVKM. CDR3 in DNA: TGTGCCAGCAGCCAAGACACGGATTTTTCTAATGAAAAACTGTTTTTT. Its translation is CASSQDTDFSNEKLFF.

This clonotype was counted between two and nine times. The DNA of the CDR3 is TGTGCCAGCTCACCACTTGAGGGTCTTGACCCCTACGAGCAGTACTTC. It specifies CASSPLEGLDPYEQYF. The V and J genes are TRBV18 and TRBJ2-7; weak D call: TRBD2 (5 bases). Between the trimmed V and J ends, which lost 1 base and 2 bases, there was a span of 15 bases. This CDR3 has 16 residues. The germline V gene has CDR1 KGHSH and CDR2 LQKENI.

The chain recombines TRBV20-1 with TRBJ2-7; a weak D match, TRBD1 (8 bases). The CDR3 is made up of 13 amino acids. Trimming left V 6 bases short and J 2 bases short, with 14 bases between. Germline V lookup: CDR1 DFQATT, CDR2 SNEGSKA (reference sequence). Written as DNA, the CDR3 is TGCAGTGCGAAACAGGGGGGGGCCTACGAGCAGTACTTC. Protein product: CSAKQGGAYEQYF.

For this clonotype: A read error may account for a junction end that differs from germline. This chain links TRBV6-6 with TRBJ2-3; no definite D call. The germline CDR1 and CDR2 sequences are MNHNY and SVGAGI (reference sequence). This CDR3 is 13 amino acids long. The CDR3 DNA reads TGTGCCAGCAGTCATAGGTCAGCCGATACGCGGTATTTT. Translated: CASSHRSADTRYF.

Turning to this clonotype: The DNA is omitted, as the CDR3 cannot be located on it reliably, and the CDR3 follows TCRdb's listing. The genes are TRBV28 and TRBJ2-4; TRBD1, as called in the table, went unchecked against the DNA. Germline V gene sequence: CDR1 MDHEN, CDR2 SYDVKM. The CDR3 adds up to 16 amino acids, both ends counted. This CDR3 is CASSLGTGARENIQYF.